Presented here are 17 T cell receptor beta chains from one specimen sequenced in a study of shared clonotypes between healthy human individuals (TCRdb year 2020). Preparation of the library involved the immunoSEQ multiplex PCR assay. This is the immuneACCESS table as TCRdb keeps it, with only in-frame sequences that have V and J called. A part of the clones is gone; compared with another copy, unresolved V genes explain less than half, and the rest is unexplained. The table for this sample lists a few hundred thousand clones; less than 98% of them were counted only once. Of the sample, around 0.058% falls within the top ten clones. Sequenced input: naive CD4+ T cells sorted from blood. The sample's cell subset or site label is to be understood as: CD45RA+ positively selected. The receptor source for this set is a woman under 40 in good health.

This chain links TRBV30 with TRBJ2-1; 10 bases fit TRBD2. Germline V lookup: CDR1 GTSNPN, CDR2 SVGIG (reference sequence). After removal of 4 bases from V and 4 bases from J, the junction contained 10 bases not matched to a gene. The CDR3 has 16 amino acids. The CDR3 DNA reads TGTGCCTGGATAGGTCCCATAGCGGGAGGTTACAATGAGCAGTTCTTC. Protein product: CAWIGPIAGGYNEQFF.

This chain joins TRBV7-2 and TRBJ2-1; 14 bases align to TRBD2. The germline gives CDR1 SGHTA, CDR2 FQGNSA. V dropped 5 bases and J dropped 4; count of bases not matched to a gene: 4. CDR3 size: 16 residues. CDR3 DNA sequence: TGTGCCAGCAGCCGACGACTAGCGGGAGGGTACAATGAGCAGTTCTTC. It yields the protein CASSRRLAGGYNEQFF.

This chain uses TRBV7-2 with TRBJ2-7; 12 nucleotides align to TRBD1. J lost 2 bases, V lost 5 bases, and 4 bases had no gene match. CDR3 length: 15 residues. CDR1 SGHTA and CDR2 FQGNSA come from the germline V gene. CDR3 nucleotides: TGTGCCAGCAGCCGAGGGACAGGGGGCACCTACGAGCAGTACTTC. It encodes CASSRGTGGTYEQYF. Based on the CDR3 plus reference TRBV7-2 and TRBJ2-7, the full variable domain is GAGVSQSPSNKVTEKGKDVELRCDPISGHTALYWYRQSLGQGLEFLIYFQGNSAPDKSGLPSDRFSAERTGGSVSTLTIQRTQQEDSAVYLCASSRGTGGTYEQYFGPGTRLTVT.

The chain links TRBV6-6 to TRBJ1-1; D is undetermined. From germline, CDR1 is MNHNY and CDR2 SVGAGI (reference sequence). V lost 4 bases, J lost 6 bases, and 15 bases lay in between. The CDR3 covers 14 residues. Written as DNA, the CDR3 is TGTGCCAGCAGTTTAGGAGGGCCGGAACCTGAAGCTTTCTTT. Its protein is CASSLGGPEPEAFF.

This clone was seen a few times. The gene calls are TRBV18 and TRBJ2-2, with D unclear. V lost 2 bases, J lost 3 bases, and 10 bases lay in between. CDR1 is KGHSH and CDR2 is LQKENI in the germline V gene. The CDR3 covers 15 residues. Written as DNA, the CDR3 is TGTGCCAGCTCACCATTGTTTGAGGACACCGGGGAGCTGTTTTTT. It translates to CASSPLFEDTGELFF.

This clone was seen only once. The rearrangement joins TRBV2 to TRBJ2-7; the match to TRBD2 covers 7 bases. The CDR3 contains 16 residues. Trimming at V came to 3 bases and at J to 7 bases, leaving 15 bases not matched to a gene. Germline CDR1 SNHLY, CDR2 FYNNEI. CDR3 region: CASSDPGTKGYGEQYF. The CDR3 DNA follows: TGTGCCAGCAGTGACCCCGGGACTAAGGGATACGGAGAGCAGTACTTC.

The chain uses TRBV5-1 and TRBJ2-2; 8 bases are shared with TRBD2. The CDR3 runs 15 residues. Germline-derived CDR1 and CDR2 are SGHRS and YFSETQ. Trimming took 3 bases from V and 4 from J; bases not matched to a gene: 5. The CDR3 region has the DNA TGCGCCAGCAGCTGGATAGCGGGACGCACCGGGGAGCTGTTTTTT. Its translation: CASSWIAGRTGELFF. Filled out from reference TRBV5-1 and TRBJ2-2, the complete variable domain reads KAGVTQTPRYLIKTRGQQVTLSCSPISGHRSVSWYQQTPGQGLQFLFEYFSETQRNKGNFPGRFSGRQFSNSRSEMNVSTLELGDSALYLCASSWIAGRTGELFFGEGSRLTVL.

The gene calls are TRBV28 and TRBJ1-1; tentatively, D is TRBD1 (6 bases). The V and J ends lost 5 bases and 11 bases respectively, with 18 bases between them. The CDR3 is 13 residues long. Germline values: CDR1 MDHEN, CDR2 SYDVKM. The CDR3 is CASSRGLSFEAFF. The CDR3 DNA reads TGTGCCAGCAGTCGGGGGCTCAGTTTTGAGGCTTTCTTT.

This rearrangement joins TRBV28 to TRBJ1-2, with TRBD1 as a possible D gene (5 bases). CDR1 and CDR2 (germline): MDHEN, SYDVKM. V lost 8 bases and J 8 bases, leaving 12 bases between the germline ends. The CDR3 extends over 11 amino acids. CDR3 in amino acids: CASALRGGYTF. The CDR3 nucleotides read TGTGCCAGCGCCCTCCGGGGGGGCTACACCTTC.

V gene TRBV28 combines with J gene TRBJ1-2, with no clear D. Germline V lookup: CDR1 MDHEN, CDR2 SYDVKM. The CDR3 runs 13 residues. The V end lost 5 bases, the J end lost 4 bases, and 11 bases lay between the germline ends. The CDR3 DNA follows: TGTGCCAGCAGTAATGACGGAATCTATGGCTACACCTTC. Protein product: CASSNDGIYGYTF.

The rearrangement joins TRBV5-6 to TRBJ2-1; the match to TRBD1 covers 7 bases. This CDR3 comprises 15 residues. With V trimmed by 6 bases and J by 4 bases, 10 bases remained unmatched. Germline V gene lookup returns CDR1 SGHDT and CDR2 YYEEEE. The CDR3 region has the DNA TGTGCCAGCACCACCCCCGCGACAGGGTACAATGAGCAGTTCTTC. Its translation is CASTTPATGYNEQFF.

The genes are TRBV18 and TRBJ2-7; 7 bases agree with TRBD1. Germline CDR1 and CDR2: KGHSH and LQKENI. CDR3 size: 16 residues. V shed 2 bases and J 5 bases; nucleotides not matched to a gene: 12. CDR3 amino acids: CASSPSNDRVWDEQYF. CDR3 bases: TGTGCCAGCTCACCATCAAACGACAGGGTGTGGGACGAGCAGTACTTC.

CDR3 nucleotides: TGTGCCAGCAGCCCCTCGGACAGGTTGATAGAGACCCAGTACTTC. This gives the protein CASSPSDRLIETQYF. The rearrangement joins TRBV28 to TRBJ2-5, with 7 positions matching TRBD1. This CDR3 region has 15 residues. Per germline, CDR1 MDHEN and CDR2 SYDVKM. Trimming at V came to 6 bases and at J to 4 bases, leaving 11 bases not matched to a gene.

The gene calls are TRBV11-2 and TRBJ2-5; tentative D call: TRBD2 (6 bases). Germline values: CDR1 SGHAT, CDR2 FQNNGV. V gave up 3 bases and J gave up 11 bases, with 13 bases separating them. The CDR3 loop spans 12 amino acids. For the CDR3, the DNA is TGTGCCAGCAGCTTGACTAGGGTTGAGCAGTACTTC. Amino acid sequence: CASSLTRVEQYF.

V usage is TRBV4-2 and J usage is TRBJ2-1; D ambiguous. V lost 2 bases, J lost 0 bases, and 5 bases lay in between. The CDR3 consists of 14 residues. Germline assignment: CDR1 LGHNA and CDR2 YNFKEQ. CDR3: CASSQQNSYNEQFF. The CDR3 bases are TGTGCCAGCAGCCAACAAAACTCCTACAATGAGCAGTTCTTC.

V is TRBV28 and J is TRBJ1-2, with TRBD1 matching over 7 bases. In germline, CDR1 is MDHEN, CDR2 SYDVKM. The CDR3 extends over 12 amino acids. The V and J ends lost 9 bases and 8 bases, in that order; junction bases with no gene match: 9. CDR3 sequence (DNA): TGTGCCAGTCGGGTCCAGGGGGACGGCTACACCTTC. Translated: CASRVQGDGYTF.

V is TRBV2 and J is TRBJ2-1, with 8 bases fitting TRBD2. Germline V gene sequence: CDR1 SNHLY, CDR2 FYNNEI. With V trimmed by 3 bases and J by 2 bases, 6 bases remained unmatched. There are 16 residues in the CDR3. The CDR3 protein is CASSEINSGAYNEQFF. Written as DNA, the CDR3 is TGTGCCAGCAGTGAGATTAATAGCGGGGCCTACAATGAGCAGTTCTTC.